This entry lists 4 T cell receptor beta chains sequenced from one sample in a study of T-cell reconstitution after alpha-beta-depleted transplantation in children. The library targeted TCRbeta and was prepared with unique molecular identifiers. TCRdb re-called the PCR reads through MiXCR, storing one row per CDR3 protein. The sample contains 230,000 or so distinct CDR3 sequences, 9% to 10% of which appear only once. This specimen consisted of PBMCs from the stem cell graft donor, obtained from the stem cell graft. The receptor source for this set is a human donor who donated a stem cell graft to a child with SCID.

The table lists this clonotype with many counts. The J gene is TRBJ2-2, the V gene TRBV7-9; no definite D call. V shed 5 bases and J shed 6 bases, with 16 bases lying between them. CDR1 and CDR2 from the germline V gene are SEHNR and FQNEAQ (reference sequence). The CDR3 has 15 amino acids. The CDR3 is CASSHPRRVSGELFF. The DNA of the CDR3 is TGTGCCAGCAGCCATCCCCGTCGGGTTTCCGGGGAGCTGTTTTTT. Supplemented by reference TRBV7-9 and TRBJ2-2, the full variable domain reads DTGVSQNPRHKITKRGQNVTFRCDPISEHNRLYWYRQTLGQGPEFLTYFQNEAQLEKSRLLSDRFSAERPKGSFSTLEIQRTEQGDSAMYLCASSHPRRVSGELFFGEGSRLTVL.

This clonotype was seen repeatedly, ten times or more. The CDR3 bases are TGTGCCAGCAGCTTCGTCACAGCGGCCCCCCTCCACTTT. This codes for CASSFVTAAPLHF. The rearrangement links TRBV5-5 to TRBJ1-6, with unresolved D. CDR3 size: 13 residues. V lost 2 bases and J 13 bases, leaving 13 bases between the germline ends. Germline lookup yields CDR1 SGHKS and CDR2 YYEKEE (reference sequence).

This clonotype was seen at least ten times. V and J are TRBV7-2 and TRBJ1-2; 7 bases map to TRBD1. The CDR3 is 16 residues long. J gave up 1 base and V 1 base, and 6 bases lay outside the gene matches. Germline CDR1 is SGHTA and CDR2 is FQGNSA. CDR3 protein: CASSLEGDSDNYGYTF. The CDR3 coding sequence is TGTGCCAGCAGCTTAGAGGGGGACAGTGATAACTATGGCTACACCTTC. The full variable domain, its missing parts supplied by reference TRBV7-2 and TRBJ1-2, is GAGVSQSPSNKVTEKGKDVELRCDPISGHTALYWYRQSLGQGLEFLIYFQGNSAPDKSGLPSDRFSAERTGGSVSTLTIQRTQQEDSAVYLCASSLEGDSDNYGYTFGSGTRLTVV.

This clonotype has ten or more counts. This rearrangement joins TRBV12-3 or TRBV12-4 to TRBJ2-7, with unresolved D. This CDR3 has 12 amino acids. The germline V and J ends were trimmed by 3 bases and 6 bases, with 9 bases remaining between them. The CDR3 nucleotides read TGTGCCAGCAGTTTGAGTGGGCCCGAGCAGTACTTC. Amino acid sequence: CASSLSGPEQYF.